Described below is a single TCR beta chain sequence and its context. As yet, its antigen is unknown. This sample stems from a study of Ad26.COV2.S vaccination and SARS-CoV-2 variants. Specified treatment: roughly 18 received Ad26.COV2.S at low or high dose, single or two shots; several received placebo; per-sample allocation not given. At day 63 after the first vaccine or placebo injection, samples were drawn. Study-wide findings and caveats: Across vaccine and placebo recipients, the breadth of non-spike TCRs was similar.

TCRdb keeps only in-frame clones here, not all; method: immunoSEQ multiplex PCR. The sample has about 400,000 clones; 83% are singletons. The material sequenced was peripheral blood, taken in a trial of Ad26.COV2.S vaccine versus placebo. The origin of this receptor is a person aged 18-60 years who received the Ad26.COV2.S COVID-19 vaccine or a placebo.

The CDR3 nucleotides are TGTGCCAGCAGTCGTCTCCGGGACTCCGGACTGCAGTACTTC. Translation gives CASSRLRDSGLQYF. The chain carries TRBV7-2 and TRBJ2-7; perhaps TRBD2 as D (6 bases). V lost 6 bases to trimming and J lost 9 bases, with 21 bases between them. The CDR3 covers 14 residues. Per germline, CDR1 SGHTA and CDR2 FQGNSA.